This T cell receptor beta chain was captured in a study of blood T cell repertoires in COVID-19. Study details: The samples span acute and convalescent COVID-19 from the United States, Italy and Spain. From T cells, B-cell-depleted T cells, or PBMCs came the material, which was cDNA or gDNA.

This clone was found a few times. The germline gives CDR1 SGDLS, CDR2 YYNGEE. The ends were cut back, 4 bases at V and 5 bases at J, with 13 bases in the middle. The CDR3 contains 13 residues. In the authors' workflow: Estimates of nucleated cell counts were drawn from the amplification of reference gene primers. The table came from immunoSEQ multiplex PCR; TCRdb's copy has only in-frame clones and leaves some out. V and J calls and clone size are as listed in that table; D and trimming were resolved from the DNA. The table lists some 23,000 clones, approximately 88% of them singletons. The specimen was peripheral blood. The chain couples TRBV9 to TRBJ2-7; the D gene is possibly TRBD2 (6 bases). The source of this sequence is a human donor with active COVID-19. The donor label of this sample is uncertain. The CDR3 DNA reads TGTGCCAGCAGCACGGAGGGCGCGAACGAGCAGTACTTC. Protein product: CASSTEGANEQYF.